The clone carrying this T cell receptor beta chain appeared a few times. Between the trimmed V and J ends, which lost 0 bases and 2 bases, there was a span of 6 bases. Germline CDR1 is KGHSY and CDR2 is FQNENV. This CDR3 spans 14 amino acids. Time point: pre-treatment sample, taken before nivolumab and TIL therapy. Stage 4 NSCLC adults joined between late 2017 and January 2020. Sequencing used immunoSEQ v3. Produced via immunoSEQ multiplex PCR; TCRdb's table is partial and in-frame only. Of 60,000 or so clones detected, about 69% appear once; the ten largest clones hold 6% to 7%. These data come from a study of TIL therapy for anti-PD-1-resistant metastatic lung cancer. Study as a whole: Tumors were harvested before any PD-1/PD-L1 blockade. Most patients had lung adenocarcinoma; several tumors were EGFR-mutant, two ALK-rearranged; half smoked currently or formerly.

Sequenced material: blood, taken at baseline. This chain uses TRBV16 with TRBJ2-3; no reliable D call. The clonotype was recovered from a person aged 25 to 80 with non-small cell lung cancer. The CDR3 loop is CASSQSAPTDTQYF. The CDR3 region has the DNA TGTGCCAGCAGCCAATCCGCCCCCACAGATACGCAGTATTTT. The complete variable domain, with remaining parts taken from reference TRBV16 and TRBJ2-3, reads GEEVAQTPKHLVRGEGQKAKLYCAPIKGHSYVFWYQQVLKNEFKFLISFQNENVFDETGMPKERFSAKCLPNSPCSLEIQATKLEDSAVYFCASSQSAPTDTQYFGPGTRLTVL.